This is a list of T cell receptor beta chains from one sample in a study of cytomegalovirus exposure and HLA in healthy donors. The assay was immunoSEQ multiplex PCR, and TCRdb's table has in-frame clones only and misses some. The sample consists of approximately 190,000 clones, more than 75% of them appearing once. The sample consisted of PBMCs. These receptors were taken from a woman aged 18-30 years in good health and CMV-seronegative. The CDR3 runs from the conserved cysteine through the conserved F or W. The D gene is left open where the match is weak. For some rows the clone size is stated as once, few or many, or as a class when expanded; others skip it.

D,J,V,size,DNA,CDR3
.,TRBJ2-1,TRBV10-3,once,TGTGCCATCAGTGCGGCGGGAACCGACGAGCAGTTCTTC,CAISAAGTDEQFF
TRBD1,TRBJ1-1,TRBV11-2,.,TGTGCCAGCAGCTTACAACAGGGGCTGGGGGACACTGAAGCTTTCTTT,CASSLQQGLGDTEAFF
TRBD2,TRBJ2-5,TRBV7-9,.,TGTGCCAGCAGCCCTCCTAGCGGGGGATCCCAAGAGACCCAGTACTTC,CASSPPSGGSQETQYF
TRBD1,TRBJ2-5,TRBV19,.,TGTGCCAGTAGTATAGATCCGACAGGGGGTCGGGAGACCCAGTACTTC,CASSIDPTGGRETQYF
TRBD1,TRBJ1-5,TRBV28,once,TGTGCCAGCACACCGTCGACAGGGGGTATCAATCAGCCCCAGCATTTT,CASTPSTGGINQPQHF
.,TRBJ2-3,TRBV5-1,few,TGCGCCAGCAGCTGGCAGACAGGGAGGACCACAGATACGCAGTATTTT,CASSWQTGRTTDTQYF
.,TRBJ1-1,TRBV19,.,TGTGCCAGTAGTATCTTACGGGGGGGTGAAGCTTTCTTT,CASSILRGGEAFF
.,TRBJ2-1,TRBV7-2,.,TGTGCCAGCAGCTTAGCTGGAAGTGGTAGCGGCTGGAATGAGCAGTTCTTC,CASSLAGSGSGWNEQFF
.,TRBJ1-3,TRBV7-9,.,TGTGCCAGCAGCTTAGGAGGCTCTGGAAACACCATATATTTT,CASSLGGSGNTIYF
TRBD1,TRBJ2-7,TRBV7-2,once,TGTGCCAGCAGCCCAACCGGGACAGGCTACGAGCAGTACTTC,CASSPTGTGYEQYF
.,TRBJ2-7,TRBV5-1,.,TGCGCCAGGGGCAGGGTATACGAGCAGTACTTC,CARGRVYEQYF
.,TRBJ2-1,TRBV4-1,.,TGCGCCAGCAGCCAAGGGGGTCGTATTAGCGGTAGCAATGAGCAGTTCTTC,CASSQGGRISGSNEQFF
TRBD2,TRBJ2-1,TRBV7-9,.,TGTGCCAGCAGCCACGATGGGACTACAAGCTCCTACAATGAGCAGTTCTTC,CASSHDGTTSSYNEQFF
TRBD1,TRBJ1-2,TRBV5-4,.,TGTGCCAGCAGCCTATCAGGACAGGGTCACTATGGCTACACCTTC,CASSLSGQGHYGYTF
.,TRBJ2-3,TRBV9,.,TGTGCCAGCAGCGTAGCCGGGGGGCCGAGCACAGATACGCAGTATTTT,CASSVAGGPSTDTQYF
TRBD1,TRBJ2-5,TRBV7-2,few,TGTGCCAGCAGCTCCGGACAGGAGAACCTTGAGCAGTACTTC,CASSSGQENLEQYF
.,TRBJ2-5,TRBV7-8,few,TGTGCCAGCAGCTCCTCCCTGGATCCCGGGGGACGGCGAGAGACCCAGTACTTC,CASSSSLDPGGRRETQYF
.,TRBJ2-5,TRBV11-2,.,TGTGCCAGCAGCTTAGATATTTTCGTCGGGGGGACCCAGTACTTC,CASSLDIFVGGTQYF
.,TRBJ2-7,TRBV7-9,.,TGTGCCAGCAGCTCCGGCGAGCGGGCCCCCTACGAGCAGTACTTC,CASSSGERAPYEQYF
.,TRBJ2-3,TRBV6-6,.,TGTGCCAGCAGTCGAACTAGCACAGATACGCAGTATTTT,CASSRTSTDTQYF
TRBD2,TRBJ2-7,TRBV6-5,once,TGTGCCAGCAGTTACTCCTTAGCGGGAGCGAACTACGAGCAGTACTTC,CASSYSLAGANYEQYF
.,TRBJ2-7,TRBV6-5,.,TGTGCCAGCAGTTACTCGTGGCAATCCTACGAGCAGTACTTC,CASSYSWQSYEQYF
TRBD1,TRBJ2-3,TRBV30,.,TGTGCCTGGAGTAGGGGCAGGGGGCCCCTTCAGGATACGCAGTATTTT,CAWSRGRGPLQDTQYF
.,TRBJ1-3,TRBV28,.,TGTGCCAGCAGTCCGGGGAGTTGGGGGGCTGGAAACACCATATATTTT,CASSPGSWGAGNTIYF
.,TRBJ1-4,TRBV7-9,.,TGTGCCAGCAGCTTAGACAGGACCCATGAAAAACTGTTTTTT,CASSLDRTHEKLFF
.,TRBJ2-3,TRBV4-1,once,TGCGCCAGCAGCCAAGGAACGGACACCCTTGGGGATACGCAGTATTTT,CASSQGTDTLGDTQYF
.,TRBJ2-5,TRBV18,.,TGTGCCAGCTCACAGGACAGTCTTGGGGAGACCCAGTACTTC,CASSQDSLGETQYF
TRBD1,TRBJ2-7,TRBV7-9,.,TGTGCCAGCAGCGGTGGACAGGGAGTGAATTTCGAGCAGTACTTC,CASSGGQGVNFEQYF
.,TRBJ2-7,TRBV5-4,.,TGTGCCAGCAGCTTGCGGGGGGCGTCTCGCGAGCAGTACTTC,CASSLRGASREQYF
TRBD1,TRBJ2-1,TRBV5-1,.,TGCGCCAGCAGCTTGGAGCAGGGGGCTCTAAATGAGCAGTTCTTC,CASSLEQGALNEQFF
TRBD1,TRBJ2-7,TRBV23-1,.,TGCGCCAGCAGTCAATACGACAGGGCCCACGAGCAGTACTTC,CASSQYDRAHEQYF
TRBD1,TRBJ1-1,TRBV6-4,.,TGTGCCAGCAGAGAAAAACAGGGGAGTGCGGCTGAAGCTTTCTTT,CASREKQGSAAEAFF
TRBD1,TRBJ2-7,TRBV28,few,TGTGCCAGCGTCCTCGGTGGGACAGGGAAGTCCGAGCAGTACTTC,CASVLGGTGKSEQYF
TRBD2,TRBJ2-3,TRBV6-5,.,TGTGCCACCAGGCTAGCGGGGGGGCGAGATACGCAGTATTTT,CATRLAGGRDTQYF
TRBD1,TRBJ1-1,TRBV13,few,TGTGCCAGCAGCATGGGACAGGGGGCGGCTTTCTTT,CASSMGQGAAFF
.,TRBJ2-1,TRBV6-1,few,TGTGCCAGCAGTGAACTAGTGACTAGGGTTTATGATGAGCAGTTCTTC,CASSELVTRVYDEQFF
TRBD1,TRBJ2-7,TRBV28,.,TGTGCCAGCAGTCCCCATCCGGACAGGGTGAACGAGCAGTACTTC,CASSPHPDRVNEQYF
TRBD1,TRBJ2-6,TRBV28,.,TGTGCCAGCAGTTCGGACAGGGGGCTGTCTGGGGCCAACGTCCTGACTTTC,CASSSDRGLSGANVLTF
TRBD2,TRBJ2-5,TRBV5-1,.,TGCGCCAGCAGCGGGGGACTAGCGGTAATGGAGACCCAGTACTTC,CASSGGLAVMETQYF
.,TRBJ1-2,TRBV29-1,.,TGCAGTGCAGGGGTGAACTATGGCTACACCTTC,CSAGVNYGYTF
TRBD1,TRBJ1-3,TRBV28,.,TGTGCCAGCAGTCCCGGACAGGTTATCTCTGGAAACACCATATATTTT,CASSPGQVISGNTIYF
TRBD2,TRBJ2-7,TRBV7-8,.,TGTGCCAGCAGCTTAAGCGGGGGCCTTTCGTACGAGCAGTACTTC,CASSLSGGLSYEQYF
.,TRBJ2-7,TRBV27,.,TGTGCCAGCGCCCCCGAGCCAAACTACGAGCAGTACTTC,CASAPEPNYEQYF
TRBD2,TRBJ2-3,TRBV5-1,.,TGCGCCAGCAGCTCGACCCCTAGCGGGGGCAAAGATACGCAGTATTTT,CASSSTPSGGKDTQYF
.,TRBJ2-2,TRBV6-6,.,TGTGCCAGCACGGGCACCGGGGAGCTGTTTTTT,CASTGTGELFF
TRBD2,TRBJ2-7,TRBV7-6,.,TGTGCCAGCAGCTTAGCGGGCGGGAGTTTGGCCTACGAGCAGTACTTC,CASSLAGGSLAYEQYF
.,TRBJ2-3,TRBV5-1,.,TGCGCCAGCAGCTTGCCGGGTAGGACAGATACGCAGTATTTT,CASSLPGRTDTQYF
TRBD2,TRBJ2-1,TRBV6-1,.,TGTGCCAGCAGTGAAGGTGGGGGGGTCAATGAGCAGTTCTTC,CASSEGGGVNEQFF
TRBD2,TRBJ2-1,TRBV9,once,TGTGCCAGCAGCGAGCCTAGGGGCGGGGGCTCCTACAATGAGCAGTTCTTC,CASSEPRGGGSYNEQFF
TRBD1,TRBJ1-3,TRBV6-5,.,TGTGCCAGCAGAGAAGGGACAGCAAGAGGCACCATATATTTT,CASREGTARGTIYF
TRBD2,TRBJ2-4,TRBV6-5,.,TGTGCCAGCAGTTCCCCTGCAGCGGGGGAAAAAAACATTCAGTACTTC,CASSSPAAGEKNIQYF
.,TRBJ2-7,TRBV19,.,TGTGCCAGTAGTTCCTGGCCCGTAAGGCCGGGGGACGAGCAGTACTTC,CASSSWPVRPGDEQYF
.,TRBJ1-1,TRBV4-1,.,TGCGCCAGCAGCCTAGAGACAGCCCGCGGTGAAGCTTTCTTT,CASSLETARGEAFF